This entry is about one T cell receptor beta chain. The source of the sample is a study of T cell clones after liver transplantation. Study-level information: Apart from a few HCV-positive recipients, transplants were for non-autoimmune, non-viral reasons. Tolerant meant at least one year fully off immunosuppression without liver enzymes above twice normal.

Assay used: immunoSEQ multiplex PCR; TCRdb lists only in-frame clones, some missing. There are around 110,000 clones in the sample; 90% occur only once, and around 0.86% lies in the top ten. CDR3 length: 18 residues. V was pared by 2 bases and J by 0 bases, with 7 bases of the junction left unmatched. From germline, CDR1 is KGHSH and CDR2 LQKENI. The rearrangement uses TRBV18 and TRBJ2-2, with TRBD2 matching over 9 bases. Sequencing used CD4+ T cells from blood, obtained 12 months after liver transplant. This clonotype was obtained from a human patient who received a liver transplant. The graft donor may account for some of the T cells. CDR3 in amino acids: CASSPKLRLAANTGELFF. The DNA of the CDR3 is TGTGCCAGCTCACCAAAATTACGACTAGCGGCGAACACCGGGGAGCTGTTTTTT.